This record concerns one TCR beta chain sequence. Its specificity is unknown. The sample comes from a study of graft-versus-host responses after intestinal transplantation. Study-wide results and limits: Recipient marrow held GvH clones, some first seen in ileum or blood. Across patients carrying graft-donor T cell macrochimerism, allografts held high graft-versus-host to host-versus-graft clonal ratios.

This CDR3 contains 16 residues. Assay: immunoSEQ multiplex PCR; the TCRdb copy retains only in-frame clones and omits some. The table includes over 100,000 clones, more than 75% detected once. Material: unstimulated CD4+ T cells sorted from spleen or lymph node cells, obtained before intestinal transplant. This TCR derives from a human donor who received an intestinal transplant. The chain has TRBV21-1 and TRBJ2-1; TRBD2, the table's D call, was not compared with the DNA. TRBV21-1 is deemed a pseudogene. The CDR3 region has the DNA TGTGCCAGCAGCAAGGGCGGCGGGAGCTCCTACAATGAGCAGTTCTTC. Translation gives CASSKGGGSSYNEQFF.